The rows below give T cell receptor beta chains drawn from one sample of a study of blood T cell repertoires in COVID-19. Some clones are missing from TCRdb's copy, which holds only in-frame ones; the method was immunoSEQ multiplex PCR. The sample has around 170,000 clones, around 83% seen once. Input material: peripheral blood. The receptors derive from a woman aged 40 to 55 with acute or convalescent COVID-19. The CDR3 runs from the conserved cysteine through the conserved F or W. Not all rows give a size; the values are once, few, many and, for expanded clones, a class.

abundance | v_gene | CDR3aa
- | TRBV24-1 | CATSDFASGREETQYF
- | TRBV19 | CASKNYEQYF
- | TRBV6-5 | CASRVGGAPTDTQYF
- | TRBV11-2 | CASSLVRGSYEQYF
- | TRBV5-4 | CASSQSGGTYNEQFF
- | TRBV11-3 | CASAGSTDTQYF
few | TRBV3-1/TRBV3-2 | CASSQEQGQEETQYF
few | TRBV3-1/TRBV3-2 | CASSRASGYEQYF
- | TRBV28 | CASSRRGLAGGNNEQFF
- | TRBV14 | CASSIPAGAGDTEAFF
- | TRBV27 | CASKLAGAGGEQYF
- | TRBV5-4 | CASSPSVPSRVGYTF
- | TRBV9 | CASSATGNSHGYTF
- | TRBV28 | CASTAYGGRGEAFF
- | TRBV30 | CAWLPGTQGNSPLHF
- | TRBV5-5 | CASRRTGVVAEAFF
- | TRBV29-1 | CSGGAGKYEQYF
- | TRBV9 | CASSVAAGGRETQYF